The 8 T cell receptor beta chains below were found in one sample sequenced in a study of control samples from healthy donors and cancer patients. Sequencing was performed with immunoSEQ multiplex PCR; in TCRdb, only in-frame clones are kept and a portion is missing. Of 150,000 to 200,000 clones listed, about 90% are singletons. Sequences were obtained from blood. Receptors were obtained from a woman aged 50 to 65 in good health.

CDR3 bases: TGTGCCACCGGACCCGGGACTCACTCCTACGAGCAGTACTTC. Protein product: CATGPGTHSYEQYF. V is TRBV7-9 and J is TRBJ2-7, with D possibly TRBD2 on 6 matching bases. Germline V gene sequence: CDR1 SEHNR, CDR2 FQNEAQ (reference sequence). Trimming removed 10 bases at V and 0 bases at J, with 16 bases between. This CDR3 spans 14 amino acids.

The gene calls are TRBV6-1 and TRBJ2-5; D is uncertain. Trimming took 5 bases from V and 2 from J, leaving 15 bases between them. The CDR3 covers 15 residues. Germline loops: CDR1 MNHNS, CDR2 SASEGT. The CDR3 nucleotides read TGTGCCAGCAGTTCGGGCGGAGCCTCACAAGAGACCCAGTACTTC. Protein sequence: CASSSGGASQETQYF.

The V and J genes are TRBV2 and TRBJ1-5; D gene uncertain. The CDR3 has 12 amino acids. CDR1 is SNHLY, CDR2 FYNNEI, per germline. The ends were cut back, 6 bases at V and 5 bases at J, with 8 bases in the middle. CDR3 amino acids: CASRSLDQPQHF. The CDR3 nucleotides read TGTGCCAGCAGGTCCCTGGATCAGCCCCAGCATTTT.

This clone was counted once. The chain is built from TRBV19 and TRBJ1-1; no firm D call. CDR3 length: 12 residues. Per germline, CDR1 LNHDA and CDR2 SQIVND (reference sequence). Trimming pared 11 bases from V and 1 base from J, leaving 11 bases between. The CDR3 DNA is TGTGCCTCGAACGACGGGAACACTGAAGCTTTCTTT. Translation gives CASNDGNTEAFF.

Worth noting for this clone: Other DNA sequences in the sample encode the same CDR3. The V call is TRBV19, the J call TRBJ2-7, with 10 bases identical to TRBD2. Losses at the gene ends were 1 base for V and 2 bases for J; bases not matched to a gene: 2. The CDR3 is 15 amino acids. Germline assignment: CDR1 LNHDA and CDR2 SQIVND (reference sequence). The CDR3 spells CASSIGLAGAYEQYF. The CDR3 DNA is TGTGCCAGTAGTATAGGTCTAGCGGGAGCCTACGAGCAGTACTTC.

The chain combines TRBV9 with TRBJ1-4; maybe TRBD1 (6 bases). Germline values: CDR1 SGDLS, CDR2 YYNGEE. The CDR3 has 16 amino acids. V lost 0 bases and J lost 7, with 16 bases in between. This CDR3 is CASSVGGRAQGEKLFF. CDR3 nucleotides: TGTGCCAGCAGCGTAGGCGGCAGGGCACAGGGTGAAAAACTGTTTTTT.

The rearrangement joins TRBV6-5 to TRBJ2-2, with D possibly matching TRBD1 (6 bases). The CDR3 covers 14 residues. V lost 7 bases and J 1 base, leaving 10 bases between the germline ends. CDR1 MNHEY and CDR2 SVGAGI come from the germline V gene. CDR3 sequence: CASNQDRNTGELFF. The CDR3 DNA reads TGTGCCAGCAACCAGGACAGGAACACCGGGGAGCTGTTTTTT.

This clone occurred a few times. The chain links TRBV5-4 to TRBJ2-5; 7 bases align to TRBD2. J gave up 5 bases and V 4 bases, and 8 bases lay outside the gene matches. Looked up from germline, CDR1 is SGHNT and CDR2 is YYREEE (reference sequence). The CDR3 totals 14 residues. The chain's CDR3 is CASSKASGTETQYF. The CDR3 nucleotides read TGTGCCAGCAGCAAAGCCAGCGGGACGGAGACCCAGTACTTC.